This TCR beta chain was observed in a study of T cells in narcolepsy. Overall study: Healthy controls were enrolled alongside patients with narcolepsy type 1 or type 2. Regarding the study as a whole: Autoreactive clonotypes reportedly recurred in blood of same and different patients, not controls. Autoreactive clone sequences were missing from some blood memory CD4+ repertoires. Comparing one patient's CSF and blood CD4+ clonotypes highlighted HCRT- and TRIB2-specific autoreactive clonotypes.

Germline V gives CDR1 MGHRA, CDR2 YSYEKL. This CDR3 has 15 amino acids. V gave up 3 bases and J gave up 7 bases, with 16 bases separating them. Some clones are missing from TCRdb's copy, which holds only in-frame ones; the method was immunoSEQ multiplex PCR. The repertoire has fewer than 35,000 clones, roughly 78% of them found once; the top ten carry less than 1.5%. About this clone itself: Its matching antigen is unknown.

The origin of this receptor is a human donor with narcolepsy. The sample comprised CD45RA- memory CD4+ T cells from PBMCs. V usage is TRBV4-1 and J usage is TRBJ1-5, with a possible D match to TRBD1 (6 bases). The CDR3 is CASSQVGHVAQPQHF. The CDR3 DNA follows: TGCGCCAGCAGCCAGGTGGGACACGTCGCACAGCCCCAGCATTTT.